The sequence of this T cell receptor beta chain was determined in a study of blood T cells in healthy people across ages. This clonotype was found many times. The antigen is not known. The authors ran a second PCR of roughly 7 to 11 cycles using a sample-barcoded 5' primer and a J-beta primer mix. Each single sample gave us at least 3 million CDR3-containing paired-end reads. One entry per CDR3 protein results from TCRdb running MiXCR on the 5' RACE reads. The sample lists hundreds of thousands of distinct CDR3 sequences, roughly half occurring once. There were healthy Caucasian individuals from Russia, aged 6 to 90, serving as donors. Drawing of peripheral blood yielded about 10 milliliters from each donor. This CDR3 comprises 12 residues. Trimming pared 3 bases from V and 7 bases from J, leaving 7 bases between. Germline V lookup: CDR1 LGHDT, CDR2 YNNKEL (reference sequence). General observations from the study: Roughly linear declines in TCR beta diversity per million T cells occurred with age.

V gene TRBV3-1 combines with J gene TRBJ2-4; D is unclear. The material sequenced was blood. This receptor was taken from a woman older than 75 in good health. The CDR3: CASSQAGNIQYF. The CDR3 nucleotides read TGTGCCAGCAGCCAGGCCGGGAACATTCAGTACTTC.